A single sample gave rise to the 32 T cell receptor beta chains below, sequenced in a study of metastatic and nonmetastatic thyroid tumors. Thyroid surgery had not been preceded by any treatment in any patient. TCRdb reanalyzed the PCR reads with MiXCR. The repertoire holds 45,000 to 50,000 clones, with over 20% as singletons. Input material: blood. These receptors were taken from a male donor with papillary thyroid cancer or a benign thyroid nodule (not recorded which). Some clones in this sample may be carry-over from other donors' samples.

This clone was detected many times. The chain combines TRBV6-1 with TRBJ2-1; 12 bases align to TRBD2. Germline loops: CDR1 MNHNS, CDR2 SASEGT. V lost 6 bases, J lost 7 bases, and 4 bases stayed unmatched. The CDR3 is 14 amino acids. CDR3 sequence (DNA): TGTGCCAGCAGACTAGCGGGAGGAAGAAATGAGCAGTTCTTC. Amino acids: CASRLAGGRNEQFF.

Details on this clone: Different DNA sequences within this sample yield the same CDR3. The genes are TRBV20-1 and TRBJ2-1, with D possibly TRBD2 on 5 matching bases. Germline V gene lookup returns CDR1 DFQATT and CDR2 SNEGSKA (reference sequence). V gave up 3 bases and J gave up 8 bases, with 11 bases separating them. CDR3 size: 12 residues. CDR3 amino acids: CSAREDGHEQFF. DNA of the CDR3: TGCAGTGCTAGGGAGGACGGGCATGAGCAGTTCTTC.

This chain links TRBV9 with TRBJ1-5, with D possibly being TRBD1 (5 bases). This CDR3 comprises 15 residues. V lost 0 bases to trimming and J lost 0 bases, with 7 bases between them. Germline lookup yields CDR1 SGDLS and CDR2 YYNGEE. The CDR3 reads CASSVVGGSNQPQHF. CDR3 sequence (DNA): TGTGCCAGCAGCGTAGTTGGGGGTAGCAATCAGCCCCAGCATTTT.

Written as DNA, the CDR3 is TGTGCCAGCAGCTTAGAGCTGGGTGCTTACGAGCAGTACTTC. It specifies CASSLELGAYEQYF. V gene TRBV7-9 combines with J gene TRBJ2-7; D unresolved. The CDR3 loop spans 14 amino acids. Germline V gene data show CDR1 as SEHNR and CDR2 as FQNEAQ (reference sequence). V dropped 1 base and J dropped 4 bases, with 11 bases sitting between them.

At least ten counts were recorded for this clone. The genes are TRBV20-1 and TRBJ2-3, with D possibly matching TRBD1 (8 bases). Germline V gene sequence: CDR1 DFQATT, CDR2 SNEGSKA (reference sequence). The CDR3 totals 16 residues. Trimming took off 5 bases at V and 4 bases at J, with 22 bases between the two ends. CDR3 sequence: CSAAEPQGAGADTQYF. In DNA form, the CDR3 reads TGCAGTGCTGCCGAACCGCAGGGGGCGGGGGCAGATACGCAGTATTTT.

The table lists this clone with many counts. The chain uses TRBV6-6 and TRBJ2-5; a possible D gene is TRBD2 (6 bases). Per the germline V gene, CDR1 is MNHNY and CDR2 is SVGAGI (reference sequence). The CDR3 runs to 17 residues. Trimming shortened V by 1 base and J by 4 bases, and 19 bases separated the two germline ends. The CDR3 region has the DNA TGTGCCAGCAGTTACTGGGCGGTGGAGGGCGGGCCAGAGACCCAGTACTTC. Residues: CASSYWAVEGGPETQYF.

J is TRBJ1-1 and V is TRBV10-3; maybe TRBD1 (6 bases). This CDR3 contains 13 residues. The ends were cut back, 2 bases at V and 5 bases at J, with 9 bases in the middle. Germline lookup yields CDR1 ENHRY and CDR2 SYGVKD. The CDR3 protein is CAISETGPTEAFF. The CDR3 region has the DNA TGTGCCATCAGTGAGACAGGGCCAACTGAAGCTTTCTTT.

The V and J genes are TRBV4-3 and TRBJ1-1; possible D gene TRBD1, 6 bases. Deletions cut 4 bases from V and 2 bases from J, with 14 bases between. The CDR3 covers 15 residues. Germline V gene lookup returns CDR1 LGHNA and CDR2 YSLEER. The CDR3 DNA reads TGCGCCAGCAGCCTTGCCGGGACACATAACACTGAAGCTTTCTTT. This sequence encodes CASSLAGTHNTEAFF.

The chain has TRBV15 and TRBJ2-7; TRBD2 is a possible D gene (6 bases). Between the trimmed V and J ends, which lost 7 bases and 4 bases, there was a span of 20 bases. This CDR3 spans 15 amino acids. Germline V gives CDR1 LNHNV, CDR2 YYDKDF (reference sequence). CDR3 protein: CATICAGLGKYEQYF. In DNA, the CDR3 is TGTGCCACCATCTGTGCGGGACTGGGCAAATACGAGCAGTACTTC.

The table lists this clone with a few counts. This may come from a read error, since a much larger clone is one base off. J is TRBJ1-1 and V is TRBV12-3 or TRBV12-4, with a tentative D call TRBD1 (6 bases). V was cut by 9 bases and J by 0 bases, with 11 bases left in between. The length of the CDR3 is 13 residues. CDR3 coding DNA: TGTGCCAGAAGGAGACAGGTGAACACTGAAGCTTTCTTT. It specifies CARRRQVNTEAFF.

This clone is medium-sized in the sample. The rearrangement links TRBV11-2 to TRBJ2-7, with 9 bases that match TRBD1. Germline CDR1 reads SGHAT; CDR2 reads FQNNGV. The junction had 10 bases not matched to a gene; V was cut back by 4 bases and J by 12 bases. The length of the CDR3 is 13 residues. The CDR3 loop is CASSSGQGLQRYF. The CDR3, as DNA: TGTGCCAGCAGCTCGGGACAGGGACTACAACGGTACTTC.

Points on this clone: Being one base from a much bigger clone, this may be a read error. The chain joins TRBV7-7 to TRBJ2-5, with a weak D call TRBD1 (5 bases). The CDR3 consists of 13 residues. Germline CDR1 and CDR2: SSHAT and FNYEAQ (reference sequence). CDR3 nucleotide sequence: TGTGCTAGCAGCTTTGGCAGGGTAGAGACCCAGTACTTC. It yields the protein CASSFGRVETQYF. The full variable domain, in which reference TRBV7-7 and TRBJ2-5 provide the parts outside the CDR3, is GAGVSQSPRYKVTKRGQDVTLRCDPISSHATLYWYQQALGQGPEFLTYFNYEAQPDKSGLPSDRFSAERPEGSISTLTIQRTEQRDSAMYRCASSFGRVETQYFGPGTRLLVL.

Many counts were recorded for this clone. The rearrangement links TRBV6-1 to TRBJ2-1; TRBD1 aligns across 7 bases. This CDR3 region has 14 residues. From germline, CDR1 is MNHNS and CDR2 SASEGT. J was trimmed by 4 bases and V by 8 bases; bases with no gene match: 8. The DNA for the CDR3 is TGTGCCAGCCGCCATGGGACAGATTACAATGAGCAGTTCTTC. This codes for CASRHGTDYNEQFF.

This chain joins TRBV14 and TRBJ1-5, with a possible D match to TRBD1 (5 bases). The germline V gene encodes CDR1 SGHDN and CDR2 FVKESK. This CDR3 has 16 residues. V gave up 0 bases and J gave up 7 bases, with 16 bases separating them. The CDR3 DNA sequence: TGTGCCAGCAGCCAAGACTGCTTGCAGGGAATACAGCCCCAGCATTTT. Protein sequence: CASSQDCLQGIQPQHF. The full variable domain, completed using reference TRBV14 and TRBJ1-5, is EAGVTQFPSHSVIEKGQTVTLRCDPISGHDNLYWYRRVMGKEIKFLLHFVKESKQDESGMPNNRFLAERTGGTYSTLKVQPAELEDSGVYFCASSQDCLQGIQPQHFGDGTRLSIL.

Many counts were recorded for this clone. The chain uses TRBV9 and TRBJ2-7; TRBD2 might be the D (6 bases). With 4 bases removed from V and 1 base from J, the gap between germline ends came to 12 bases. The CDR3 has 14 residues. CDR1 is SGDLS and CDR2 is YYNGEE in the germline V gene. The CDR3 loop is CASSPRTNSYEQYF. The CDR3 bases are TGTGCCAGCAGCCCTCGGACTAATTCCTACGAGCAGTACTTC.

This sequence joins TRBV29-1 and TRBJ1-2, with a possible D match to TRBD1 (5 bases). V was cut by 8 bases and J by 7 bases, with 17 bases left in between. CDR1 is SQVTM, CDR2 ANQGSEA, per germline. The CDR3 length is 12 residues. CDR3 residues: CSFYDGGGGYTF. The DNA for the CDR3 is TGCAGCTTTTATGACGGCGGGGGTGGCTACACCTTC.

This clone was seen a handful of times. The chain couples TRBV28 to TRBJ2-1; TRBD1 might be the D (5 bases). The V gene lost 7 bases and the J gene lost 0 bases, with 13 bases spanning the gap. The CDR3 is made up of 15 amino acids. The germline CDR1 and CDR2 sequences are MDHEN and SYDVKM. This CDR3 is CASKSRGSSYNEQFF. As DNA, the CDR3 is TGTGCCAGCAAGTCAAGGGGAAGCTCCTACAATGAGCAGTTCTTC.

The rearrangement uses TRBV4-1 and TRBJ1-5, with a weak D call TRBD1 (5 bases). V was trimmed by 0 bases and J by 3 bases, leaving 9 bases between them. The CDR3 has 15 amino acids. CDR1 and CDR2 from the germline V gene are MGHRA and YSYEKL. The CDR3 region has the DNA TGCGCCAGCAGCCAAGAACGGGGCCTCAATCAGCCCCAGCATTTT. This gives the protein CASSQERGLNQPQHF.

This clone has ten or more counts. This rearrangement joins TRBV20-1 to TRBJ2-3; 7 nucleotides line up with TRBD2. In germline, CDR1 is DFQATT, CDR2 SNEGSKA (reference sequence). The J segment lost 2 bases and the V segment lost 4 bases, leaving 9 bases of the junction unmatched. The CDR3 is 15 residues long. The CDR3 DNA is TGCAGTGCTACGGCTCTAGCGGAGCCCACAGATACGCAGTATTTT. As protein: CSATALAEPTDTQYF.

The chain joins TRBV7-9 to TRBJ2-7, with D possibly matching TRBD1 (5 bases). V was pared by 4 bases and J by 0 bases, with 10 bases between. Germline CDR1 reads SEHNR; CDR2 reads FQNEAQ (reference sequence). The CDR3 sequence is 14 residues long. CDR3 sequence (DNA): TGTGCCAGCAGCTGGGGCGTTAGCTCCTACGAGCAGTACTTC. Translated, it gives CASSWGVSSYEQYF.

The chain is built from TRBV5-1 and TRBJ2-1, with 8 bases aligning to TRBD1. Unmatched junction bases numbered 11, after V lost 0 bases and J lost 3 bases. Per germline, CDR1 SGHRS and CDR2 YFSETQ. The CDR3 covers 18 residues. The DNA of the CDR3 is TGCGCCAGCAGCTTGGTTTCGTCGGGACAGGCATACTACAATGAGCAGTTCTTC. Its protein is CASSLVSSGQAYYNEQFF.

In its sample, this clone was seen a few times. The rearrangement joins TRBV12-3 or TRBV12-4 to TRBJ2-7, with 7 positions matching TRBD1. The CDR3 runs 15 residues. V dropped 4 bases and J dropped 3; count of bases not matched to a gene: 9. This chain's CDR3 is CASSYLDRAHYEQYF. The CDR3 nucleotides are TGTGCCAGCAGTTACCTCGACAGGGCTCACTACGAGCAGTACTTC.

This chain connects TRBV4-2 to TRBJ1-5; TRBD1 aligns across 7 bases. Germline trimming cut 4 bases from V and 1 base from J; bases unmatched to any gene: 4. The germline gives CDR1 LGHNA, CDR2 YNFKEQ. This CDR3 has 15 residues. CDR3 residues: CASSPSRGSNQPQHF. Written as DNA, the CDR3 is TGTGCCAGCAGCCCGTCCAGGGGGAGCAATCAGCCCCAGCATTTT.

The chain joins TRBV6-1 to TRBJ2-2; tentatively, D is TRBD1 (6 bases). Per germline, CDR1 MNHNS and CDR2 SASEGT. V was pared by 11 bases and J by 0 bases, with 10 bases between. The CDR3 is 13 amino acids. The CDR3 protein is CAGGHPNTGELFF. DNA for the CDR3: TGTGCCGGGGGACACCCGAACACCGGGGAGCTGTTTTTT.

Many counts were recorded for this clone. V usage is TRBV6-1 and J usage is TRBJ1-3; possible D gene TRBD1, 6 bases. This CDR3 comprises 16 residues. Per the germline V gene, CDR1 is MNHNS and CDR2 is SASEGT. V lost 6 bases, J lost 0 bases, and 15 bases lay in between. DNA for the CDR3: TGTGCCAGCAGGGACAGCCCCGGAATCTCTGGAAACACCATATATTTT. It specifies CASRDSPGISGNTIYF.

The chain uses TRBV4-1 and TRBJ1-3; 7 positions match TRBD1. Germline loops: CDR1 MGHRA, CDR2 YSYEKL. The CDR3 has 15 amino acids. The J segment lost 2 bases and the V segment lost 1 base, leaving 2 bases of the junction unmatched. Written as DNA, the CDR3 is TGCGCCAGCAGCCAAGGACAGGGTGCTGGAAACACCATATATTTT. This codes for CASSQGQGAGNTIYF.

Ten or more counts support this clone. The V call is TRBV2, the J call TRBJ1-1; tentatively, D is TRBD1 (5 bases). Trimming shortened V by 11 bases and J by 4 bases, and 14 bases separated the two germline ends. Per germline, CDR1 SNHLY and CDR2 FYNNEI. The CDR3 is 12 amino acids. The CDR3 coding sequence is TGTGCCGGAGGGGTAACAGTCACTGAAGCTTTCTTT. It specifies CAGGVTVTEAFF. The full variable domain, with the rest looked up from reference TRBV2 and TRBJ1-1, is EPEVTQTPSHQVTQMGQEVILRCVPISNHLYFYWYRQILGQKVEFLVSFYNNEISEKSEIFDDQFSVERPDGSNFTLKIRSTKLEDSAMYFCAGGVTVTEAFFGQGTRLTVV.

The chain has TRBV19 and TRBJ1-1, with D perhaps matching TRBD1 (5 bases). The CDR3 runs to 13 residues. The V gene's germline CDR1 is LNHDA and CDR2 SQIVND (reference sequence). V lost 5 bases to trimming and J lost 5 bases, with 12 bases between them. The CDR3 DNA sequence: TGTGCCAGTAGTTTGGGGGAAGGAACTGAAGCTTTCTTT. Amino acid sequence: CASSLGEGTEAFF.

The chain carries TRBV4-3 and TRBJ2-7, with D tentatively TRBD2 (6 bases). CDR1 is LGHNA and CDR2 is YSLEER in the germline V gene. The V gene lost 2 bases and the J gene lost 2 bases, with 16 bases spanning the gap. The CDR3 has 16 amino acids. DNA for the CDR3: TGCGCCAGCAGCCAAACCCGGAGCGGGTCCGCCTACGAGCAGTACTTC. The encoded protein is CASSQTRSGSAYEQYF.

V is TRBV5-6 and J is TRBJ2-7, with D possibly being TRBD1 or TRBD2 (5 bases each). V lost 4 bases to trimming and J lost 2 bases, with 16 bases between them. This CDR3 contains 15 residues. Per germline, CDR1 SGHDT and CDR2 YYEEEE. Here the CDR3 reads CASSRTGTRTYEQYF. Written as DNA, the CDR3 is TGTGCCAGCAGCCGCACCGGGACCCGGACCTACGAGCAGTACTTC.

The CDR3 region has the DNA TGCGCCAGCAGCCAGGAGTTTGAGACCCAGTACTTC. This gives the protein CASSQEFETQYF. This chain uses TRBV5-1 with TRBJ2-5; unclear D gene. The length of the CDR3 is 12 residues. Trimming left V 4 bases short and J 5 bases short, with 9 bases between. Germline V gene data show CDR1 as SGHRS and CDR2 as YFSETQ.

This clone was counted ten times or more. CDR3 sequence: CASNEAKGISETQYF. The DNA for the CDR3 is TGTGCCAGCAATGAGGCTAAGGGGATTTCGGAGACCCAGTACTTC. The rearrangement joins TRBV6-1 to TRBJ2-5, with D possibly being TRBD1 (5 bases). CDR3 length equals 15 residues. Per germline, CDR1 MNHNS and CDR2 SASEGT. Trimming removed 7 bases at V and 5 bases at J, with 20 bases between.